These 18 T cell receptor beta chains came from one sample sequenced in a study of human T cells and chemical hapten exposure. The time point denotes: patch test 2, 6 weeks after DPC sensitization. Treatment indicated: therapeutic diphenylcyclopropenone sensitization with weekly scalp DPC. A single record per CDR3 protein comes from TCRdb applying MiXCR to the RACE reads. The sample holds about 140,000 distinct CDR3 sequences, approximately 12% seen once. The sample consisted of whole blood, taken in connection with sensitization to the hapten diphenylcyclopropenone (DPC). All receptors derive from a woman between 45 and 60 years old with alopecia areata. Some clones in this sample may be carry-over from other donors' samples.

This sequence joins TRBV30 and TRBJ2-7; no clear D gene. Trimming took off 3 bases at V and 3 bases at J, with 6 bases between the two ends. Germline V gene data show CDR1 as GTSNPN and CDR2 as SVGIG (reference sequence). The CDR3 length is 11 residues. DNA for the CDR3: TGTGCCTGGAGAGGCCTCTACGAGCAGTACTTC. It specifies CAWRGLYEQYF.

This clonotype was counted a few times. This chain joins TRBV7-2 and TRBJ2-5; D unresolved. CDR1 is SGHTA, CDR2 FQGNSA, per germline. Trimming took 1 base from V and 2 from J, leaving 8 bases between them. This CDR3 spans 14 amino acids. The CDR3 here is CASSLDPAQETQYF. CDR3 DNA: TGTGCCAGCAGCTTAGATCCGGCGCAAGAGACCCAGTACTTC.

This clonotype showed up many times. The chain recombines TRBV7-9 with TRBJ1-2; D is ambiguous. Trimming left V 5 bases short and J 8 bases short, with 12 bases between. This CDR3 region has 12 residues. Germline values: CDR1 SEHNR, CDR2 FQNEAQ (reference sequence). The CDR3 is CASSPPEGGYTF. The CDR3 nucleotides are TGTGCCAGCAGCCCCCCGGAGGGCGGCTACACCTTC.

V and J are TRBV7-3 and TRBJ1-1; unclear D gene. The CDR3 runs to 12 residues. The germline V and J ends were trimmed by 5 bases and 7 bases, with 11 bases remaining between them. Germline-derived CDR1 and CDR2 are SGHTA and FQGTGA. CDR3 coding DNA: TGTGCCAGCAGCAGGATGAACGGTGAAGCTTTCTTT. Its protein is CASSRMNGEAFF.

This clonotype was observed a handful of times. The genes are TRBV20-1 and TRBJ2-7; no clear D gene. The CDR3 runs to 14 residues. CDR1 and CDR2 from the germline V gene are DFQATT and SNEGSKA (reference sequence). Deletions cut 0 bases from V and 2 bases from J, with 11 bases between. The CDR3 DNA sequence: TGCAGTGCTAGAGAGGGAAAGAGAACCTACGAGCAGTACTTC. This sequence encodes CSAREGKRTYEQYF.

This clonotype was detected a few times. Compared with germline, one end of the junction differs, possibly owing to a read error. The rearrangement uses TRBV5-1 and TRBJ1-1; tentative D call: TRBD1 (6 bases). The CDR3 contains 14 residues. Germline values: CDR1 SGHRS, CDR2 YFSETQ. CDR3 protein: CASSLGGARTEVFF. CDR3 nucleotide sequence: TGCGCCAGCAGCTTGGGGGGGGCGAGGACTGAAGTTTTCTTT.

This clonotype was counted only a few times. This sequence joins TRBV28 and TRBJ2-7; D is undetermined. The V gene lost 7 bases and the J gene lost 0 bases, with 13 bases spanning the gap. The CDR3 length is 14 residues. In germline, CDR1 is MDHEN, CDR2 SYDVKM. CDR3 loop: CASIPPESSYEQYF. The CDR3 bases are TGTGCCAGCATTCCCCCGGAGAGCTCCTACGAGCAGTACTTC.

The gene calls are TRBV12-3 or TRBV12-4 and TRBJ1-1; D is possibly TRBD1 (6 bases). V was clipped by 1 base and J by 5 bases, with 17 bases between them. This CDR3 comprises 16 residues. Here the CDR3 reads CASSLEGGASGTEAFF. The CDR3 bases are TGTGCCAGCAGTTTAGAGGGGGGGGCGTCGGGAACTGAAGCTTTCTTT.

In its sample, this clonotype was seen many times. The genes are TRBV7-3 and TRBJ1-1; TRBD1 agrees at 7 bases. Germline CDR1 is SGHTA and CDR2 is FQGTGA. V shed 2 bases and J 11 bases; nucleotides not matched to a gene: 11. CDR3 length: 14 amino acids. Here the CDR3 DNA reads TGTGCCAGCAGCTTAGGGACAGACCCCAAATCGGCTTTCTTT. Translation gives CASSLGTDPKSAFF.

This clonotype was seen ten or more times. The chain joins TRBV6-5 to TRBJ1-5; 8 nucleotides line up with TRBD1. Germline loops: CDR1 MNHEY, CDR2 SVGAGI. The CDR3 sequence is 14 residues long. The J segment lost 5 bases and the V segment lost 6 bases, leaving 6 bases of the junction unmatched. CDR3 DNA sequence: TGTGCCAGCAGGAGGACAGGGTCCCATCAGCCCCAGCATTTT. Its translation: CASRRTGSHQPQHF.

Many counts were recorded for this clonotype. This sequence joins TRBV5-1 and TRBJ2-6; no clear D. The V gene's germline CDR1 is SGHRS and CDR2 YFSETQ. Trimming left V 4 bases short and J 0 bases short, with 5 bases between. The CDR3 totals 14 residues. CDR3 bases: TGCGCCAGCAGCGGGGACTCTGGGGCCAACGTCCTGACTTTC. This encodes CASSGDSGANVLTF.

This clonotype was picked up a small number of times. The rearrangement uses TRBV9 and TRBJ2-7, with a weak D call TRBD1 (6 bases). CDR1 SGDLS and CDR2 YYNGEE come from the germline V gene. V lost 8 bases and J lost 0, with 12 bases in between. CDR3 length: 13 residues. The chain's CDR3 is CASSRDISYEQYF. In nucleotides, the CDR3 is TGTGCCAGTTCCCGGGACATCTCCTACGAGCAGTACTTC.

This clonotype was picked up a small number of times. This chain links TRBV5-1 with TRBJ2-7; 10 bases fit TRBD2. V dropped 7 bases and J dropped 4; count of bases not matched to a gene: 8. From germline, CDR1 is SGHRS and CDR2 YFSETQ. The CDR3 is made up of 14 amino acids. CDR3 sequence: CASQPSGGKYEQYF. The CDR3 bases are TGCGCCAGCCAACCTAGCGGGGGAAAGTACGAGCAGTACTTC.

V and J are TRBV27 and TRBJ2-5; D unresolved. Germline lookup yields CDR1 MNHEY and CDR2 SMNVEV (reference sequence). V lost 6 bases and J lost 3, with 17 bases in between. The CDR3 is 15 residues long. The DNA of the CDR3 is TGTGCCAGCAGGGGTAGACATCTTTTGGAAGAGACCCAGTACTTC. It specifies CASRGRHLLEETQYF.

The chain is built from TRBV11-3 and TRBJ2-5; D is possibly TRBD1 (6 bases). V lost 4 bases to trimming and J lost 1 base, with 16 bases between them. CDR1 and CDR2 (germline): SGHNT, YENEEA. CDR3 size: 16 residues. CDR3 sequence: CASSWRAGAFQETQYF. DNA for the CDR3: TGTGCCAGCAGCTGGCGGGCAGGGGCCTTCCAAGAGACCCAGTACTTC.

At least ten counts were recorded for this clonotype. The chain employs TRBV6-1 and TRBJ2-7; 9 nucleotides align to TRBD1. CDR1 and CDR2 from the germline V gene are MNHNS and SASEGT. The length of the CDR3 is 15 residues. Trimming at V came to 4 bases and at J to 2 bases, leaving 6 bases not matched to a gene. The CDR3 coding sequence is TGTGCCAGCAGTGGGGTCGGGACAGGGACCTACGAGCAGTACTTC. It is translated as CASSGVGTGTYEQYF.

The J gene is TRBJ2-3, the V gene TRBV9; no clear D gene. The CDR3 has 15 residues. Germline CDR1 is SGDLS and CDR2 is YYNGEE. Trimming took off 2 bases at V and 6 bases at J, with 16 bases between the two ends. The CDR3 spells CASSVTEGFRDTQYF. CDR3 nucleotides: TGTGCCAGCAGCGTGACGGAAGGCTTTCGGGATACGCAGTATTTT. The variable domain in full, with the rest retrieved from reference TRBV9 and TRBJ2-3, is DSGVTQTPKHLITATGQRVTLRCSPRSGDLSVYWYQQSLDQGLQFLIQYYNGEERAKGNILERFSAQQFPDLHSELNLSSLELGDSALYFCASSVTEGFRDTQYFGPGTRLTVL.

This clonotype has only a few counts. The J gene is TRBJ2-7, the V gene TRBV27; D gene uncertain. This CDR3 has 14 amino acids. Germline V gene data show CDR1 as MNHEY and CDR2 as SMNVEV (reference sequence). Trimming left V 2 bases short and J 6 bases short, with 14 bases between. CDR3 sequence (DNA): TGTGCCAGCAGTTTAAGGGCTGGCATCATCGAGCAGTACTTC. Protein product: CASSLRAGIIEQYF.